This T cell receptor beta chain was observed in a study of blood T cell repertoires in COVID-19. Study-wide background: Acute-phase and convalescent COVID-19 samples originated in the United States, Italy and Spain. The cDNA or gDNA used as material had been derived from T cells, B-cell-depleted T cells, or PBMCs.

As processed by the authors: Reference gene primer amplification gave nucleated cell count estimates. Assay: immunoSEQ multiplex PCR; the TCRdb copy retains only in-frame clones and omits some. V, J and clone size were drawn from that table, and D and trimming were deduced from the DNA. The sample consists of around 68,000 clones, about 81% of them appearing once. Germline V CDR1 and CDR2: MDHEN, SYDVKM. The CDR3 sequence is 15 residues long. Trimming took 7 bases from V and 10 from J; bases not matched to a gene: 11. The chain couples TRBV28 to TRBJ1-6; 9 bases line up with TRBD1. The sequence came from a human donor in a cohort sampled during active COVID-19. The sequenced sample consisted of peripheral blood. Here the CDR3 reads CASTNPGQGRSPLHF. The CDR3 DNA reads TGTGCCAGCACAAATCCGGGACAGGGTCGGTCACCCCTCCACTTT. The variable domain in full, with the rest retrieved from reference TRBV28 and TRBJ1-6, is DVKVTQSSRYLVKRTGEKVFLECVQDMDHENMFWYRQDPGLGLRLIYFSYDVKMKEKGDIPEGYSVSREKKERFSLILESASTNQTSMYLCASTNPGQGRSPLHFGNGTRLTVT.